This passage covers 29 T cell receptor beta chains from one sample sequenced in a study of T-cell reconstitution after alpha-beta-depleted transplantation in children. Unique molecular identifiers were used to barcode this TCRbeta library. TCRdb re-analysed the PCR reads in MiXCR, keeping a single row per CDR3 protein. The table includes some 300,000 distinct CDR3 sequences, about 9.5% detected once. Sequencing was performed on PBMCs, taken before TCRalphabeta/CD19-depleted stem cell transplant. Receptors were obtained from a boy in the first two years of life with acute myeloid leukemia, due to receive a stem cell transplant.

In this sample, this clonotype turned up many times. The gene calls are TRBV15 and TRBJ2-1, with 11 bases lining up with TRBD2. The CDR3 length is 15 residues. CDR1 is LNHNV, CDR2 YYDKDF, per germline (reference sequence). The V segment lost 0 bases and the J segment 6 bases; nucleotides outside the gene matches: 1. The CDR3 spells CATSRDLAGGNEQFF. The CDR3 DNA is TGTGCCACCAGCAGAGATCTAGCGGGGGGCAATGAGCAGTTCTTC.

As for this clonotype: This clone may be a read error of a much larger clone one base away. This chain joins TRBV20-1 and TRBJ2-7; 9 bases line up with TRBD1. Germline values: CDR1 DFQATT, CDR2 SNEGSKA (reference sequence). This CDR3 has 15 residues. The CDR3 sequence is CGALGPGQGRREQYF. The CDR3 bases are TGCGGTGCTCTTGGACCGGGACAGGGAAGGAGGGAGCAGTACTTC.

This clonotype was detected ten times or more. The chain has TRBV3-1 and TRBJ2-2, with D tentatively TRBD1 (5 bases). This CDR3 is 15 amino acids long. Germline V gene lookup returns CDR1 LGHDT and CDR2 YNNKEL (reference sequence). With 0 bases removed from V and 5 bases from J, the gap between germline ends came to 10 bases. CDR3 loop: CASSQETRDTGELFF. CDR3 DNA sequence: TGTGCCAGCAGCCAAGAGACCAGGGATACCGGGGAGCTGTTTTTT.

This clonotype was counted ten times or more. The chain employs TRBV19 and TRBJ2-5; 7 bases align to TRBD1. Germline V lookup: CDR1 LNHDA, CDR2 SQIVND (reference sequence). V gave up 4 bases and J gave up 1 base; unmatched junction bases: 9. The CDR3 has 16 amino acids. CDR3 sequence: CASSRDPGQSQETQYF. In DNA, the CDR3 is TGTGCCAGTAGTAGAGACCCGGGACAGAGCCAAGAGACCCAGTACTTC.

The table lists this clonotype with many counts. The chain recombines TRBV6-1 with TRBJ2-7; D gene ambiguous. Trimming pared 2 bases from V and 4 bases from J, leaving 9 bases between. The CDR3 runs 13 residues. Germline V gene data show CDR1 as MNHNS and CDR2 as SASEGT. In DNA form, the CDR3 reads TGTGCCAGCAGTGAACCCCACCGTTACGAGCAGTACTTC. Protein: CASSEPHRYEQYF.

This clonotype came up many times. The chain joins TRBV29-1 to TRBJ1-1; tentatively, D is TRBD1 (6 bases). Trimming cost V 7 bases and J 0 bases, with 12 bases left between them. The CDR3 has 13 residues. The germline V gene has CDR1 SQVTM and CDR2 ANQGSEA. CDR3 DNA: TGCAGCGCGACAGGAGACATGAACACTGAAGCTTTCTTT. As protein: CSATGDMNTEAFF.

V usage is TRBV12-3 or TRBV12-4 and J usage is TRBJ1-1; unclear D gene. The length of the CDR3 is 12 residues. The V end lost 8 bases, the J end lost 1 base, and 8 bases lay between the germline ends. The CDR3 DNA sequence: TGTGCCAGCGGACCGACGAACACTGAAGCTTTCTTT. This encodes CASGPTNTEAFF.

This clonotype was seen a handful of times. The chain has TRBV7-2 and TRBJ1-2; possibly TRBD1 for D (5 bases). The V end was cut by 2 bases, the J end by 3 bases, with 13 bases between. The CDR3 covers 15 residues. The germline V gene has CDR1 SGHTA and CDR2 FQGNSA. The CDR3 here is CASSLFRDGDYGYTF. The CDR3 nucleotides are TGTGCCAGCAGCTTATTCCGGGACGGCGACTATGGCTACACCTTC.

This clonotype was counted ten times or more. V is TRBV10-3 and J is TRBJ2-5; D is possibly TRBD1 or TRBD2 (5 bases each). Trimming took 5 bases from V and 3 from J, leaving 16 bases between them. From germline, CDR1 is ENHRY and CDR2 SYGVKD. This CDR3 region has 15 residues. CDR3: CAISPFRDGKETQYF. CDR3 sequence (DNA): TGTGCCATCAGTCCCTTCCGGGACGGGAAAGAGACCCAGTACTTC.

This clonotype was counted many times. The chain is built from TRBV5-5 and TRBJ2-1; a possible D gene is TRBD1 (5 bases). Trimming left V 0 bases short and J 1 base short, with 14 bases between. Germline V CDR1 and CDR2: SGHKS, YYEKEE (reference sequence). This CDR3 spans 17 amino acids. Here the CDR3 reads CASSLVVGVESYNEQFF. CDR3 sequence (DNA): TGTGCCAGCAGCTTGGTGGTAGGGGTGGAGTCCTACAATGAGCAGTTCTTC.

The chain employs TRBV9 and TRBJ2-3, with 12 positions matching TRBD2. The CDR3 contains 15 residues. With 4 bases clipped from V and 3 bases from J, the junction kept 3 bases outside the gene matches. Germline assignment: CDR1 SGDLS and CDR2 YYNGEE. The CDR3, as DNA: TGTGCCAGCAGCATACTAGCGGGAGGAACAGATACGCAGTATTTT. This codes for CASSILAGGTDTQYF.

This clonotype was recorded at least ten times. The chain is built from TRBV11-3 and TRBJ2-7, with TRBD2 identical over 7 bases. The V segment lost 5 bases and the J segment 0 bases; nucleotides outside the gene matches: 4. This CDR3 is 14 amino acids long. The germline V gene encodes CDR1 SGHNT and CDR2 YENEEA. CDR3 amino acids: CASSLAAGSYEQYF. In DNA, the CDR3 is TGTGCCAGCAGCCTAGCGGCTGGCTCCTACGAGCAGTACTTC.

This clonotype was observed a handful of times. The chain combines TRBV11-2 with TRBJ1-6; 9 positions agree with TRBD1. Germline CDR1 and CDR2: SGHAT and FQNNGV. With 3 bases clipped from V and 0 bases from J, the junction kept 12 bases outside the gene matches. This CDR3 comprises 20 residues. CDR3 in DNA: TGTGCCAGCAGCTTTCGCAGGACAGGGGCCCCAAGCTCCTATAATTCACCCCTCCACTTT. This sequence encodes CASSFRRTGAPSSYNSPLHF.

This clonotype was counted ten times or more. V usage is TRBV25-1 and J usage is TRBJ2-7; unclear D gene. The germline CDR1 and CDR2 sequences are MGHDK and SYGVNS. Trimming shortened V by 3 bases and J by 0 bases, and 3 bases separated the two germline ends. The CDR3 contains 12 residues. CDR3 DNA sequence: TGTGCCAGCAGTGATCACTCCTACGAGCAGTACTTC. Amino acids: CASSDHSYEQYF.

V is TRBV3-1 and J is TRBJ1-6, with TRBD1 as a possible D gene (5 bases). Deletions cut 5 bases from V and 4 bases from J, with 6 bases between. The CDR3 extends over 13 amino acids. Germline lookup yields CDR1 LGHDT and CDR2 YNNKEL (reference sequence). This CDR3 reads CASSGTYNSPLHF. The CDR3 DNA reads TGTGCCAGCAGCGGGACGTATAATTCACCCCTCCACTTT.

This chain connects TRBV11-1 to TRBJ2-2; 7 bases match TRBD1. There are 15 residues in the CDR3. After removal of 5 bases from V and 4 bases from J, the junction contained 7 bases not matched to a gene. Germline CDR1 SGHAT, CDR2 FQDESV (reference sequence). The CDR3 loop is CASSLMRQGTGELFF. The CDR3 DNA reads TGTGCCAGCAGCCTAATGAGACAGGGCACCGGGGAGCTGTTTTTT.

This clonotype has a count of ten or more. V gene TRBV29-1 combines with J gene TRBJ2-7, with D perhaps TRBD2 (6 bases). Germline V CDR1 and CDR2: SQVTM, ANQGSEA. CDR3 length equals 13 residues. V lost 5 bases, J lost 0 bases, and 11 bases lay in between. CDR3 sequence (DNA): TGCAGCGTTTGGGGGACTGGCTCCTACGAGCAGTACTTC. Protein sequence: CSVWGTGSYEQYF.

This clonotype has a handful of counts. The rearrangement uses TRBV29-1 and TRBJ2-5; 8 nucleotides match TRBD2. Germline-derived CDR1 and CDR2 are SQVTM and ANQGSEA. The junction had 8 bases not matched to a gene; V was cut back by 5 bases and J by 0 bases. The CDR3 is made up of 15 amino acids. The CDR3 loop reads CSVRPLLADQETQYF. CDR3 coding DNA: TGCAGCGTTAGACCCCTACTAGCGGACCAAGAGACCCAGTACTTC. The full variable domain, with the rest looked up from reference TRBV29-1 and TRBJ2-5, is SAVISQKPSRDICQRGTSLTIQCQVDSQVTMMFWYRQQPGQSLTLIATANQGSEATYESGFVIDKFPISRPNLTFSTLTVSNMSPEDSSIYLCSVRPLLADQETQYFGPGTRLLVL.

This clonotype was found many times. V and J are TRBV6-1 and TRBJ2-5, with TRBD1 matching over 7 bases. Losses at the gene ends were 2 bases for V and 0 bases for J; bases not matched to a gene: 3. This CDR3 region has 15 residues. In germline, CDR1 is MNHNS, CDR2 SASEGT. Here the CDR3 DNA reads TGTGCCAGCAGTGAACCAGGGACAGACCAAGAGACCCAGTACTTC. The encoded protein is CASSEPGTDQETQYF.

In regard to this clonotype: This clone may be a read error of a much larger clone one base away. The chain carries TRBV15 and TRBJ1-4; no reliable D call. The V gene lost 2 bases and the J gene lost 3 bases, with 7 bases spanning the gap. This CDR3 has 14 amino acids. Looked up from germline, CDR1 is LNHNV and CDR2 is YYDKDF (reference sequence). This CDR3 reads CATSRPYPNEKLFF. The CDR3 bases are TGTGCCACCAGCAGACCCTACCCTAATGAAAAACTGTTTTTT.

This clonotype was detected many times. V gene TRBV6-6 combines with J gene TRBJ1-1; D call uncertain. With 8 bases removed from V and 4 bases from J, the gap between germline ends came to 11 bases. This CDR3 region has 12 residues. Germline assignment: CDR1 MNHNY and CDR2 SVGAGI (reference sequence). The DNA for the CDR3 is TGTGCCAGCGCGGGTATTCTCACTGAAGCTTTCTTT. It specifies CASAGILTEAFF.

This clonotype was recorded many times. The chain has TRBV4-2 and TRBJ2-3, with D unresolved. The CDR3 totals 14 residues. V lost 0 bases to trimming and J lost 0 bases, with 4 bases between them. Germline CDR1 and CDR2: LGHNA and YNFKEQ. The CDR3 coding sequence is TGTGCCAGCAGCCAAGAAAGCAGCACAGATACGCAGTATTTT. Translation gives CASSQESSTDTQYF.

This clonotype was seen many times. V gene TRBV6-1 combines with J gene TRBJ1-1, with 12 nucleotides matching TRBD1. Losses at the gene ends were 5 bases for V and 5 bases for J; bases not matched to a gene: 12. The germline gives CDR1 MNHNS, CDR2 SASEGT. The CDR3 sequence is 17 residues long. CDR3: CASSQLGQGAPGTEAFF. The CDR3 nucleotides read TGTGCCAGCAGTCAGTTGGGACAGGGGGCTCCGGGGACTGAAGCTTTCTTT.

This clonotype was recorded a few times. This chain joins TRBV7-9 and TRBJ1-1, with unresolved D. Looked up from germline, CDR1 is SEHNR and CDR2 is FQNEAQ (reference sequence). The CDR3 is made up of 13 amino acids. Trimming left V 2 bases short and J 4 bases short, with 8 bases between. CDR3 sequence: CASSLLSGTEAFF. The CDR3 bases are TGTGCCAGCAGCTTATTATCCGGCACTGAAGCTTTCTTT.

The gene calls are TRBV30 and TRBJ2-3, with 11 positions matching TRBD2. This CDR3 spans 14 amino acids. Trimming took 6 bases from V and 4 from J; bases not matched to a gene: 6. The germline V gene has CDR1 GTSNPN and CDR2 SVGIG (reference sequence). CDR3 region: CACELAGVADTQYF. As DNA, the CDR3 is TGTGCCTGCGAACTAGCGGGGGTGGCAGATACGCAGTATTTT.

This clonotype was recorded many times. V usage is TRBV6-5 and J usage is TRBJ2-1; D could derive from TRBD1 or TRBD2 (5 bases each). This CDR3 spans 17 amino acids. The V gene's germline CDR1 is MNHEY and CDR2 SVGAGI. Trimming shortened V by 6 bases and J by 0 bases, and 18 bases separated the two germline ends. The CDR3 nucleotides are TGTGCCAGCAGACAAACCCACGCAGGGAGCTCCTACAATGAGCAGTTCTTC. This translates into CASRQTHAGSSYNEQFF.

In this sample, this clonotype turned up many times. The chain carries TRBV28 and TRBJ2-1, with 10 bases matching TRBD2. Germline-derived CDR1 and CDR2 are MDHEN and SYDVKM. The CDR3 contains 17 residues. The V and J ends lost 3 bases and 4 bases, in that order; junction bases with no gene match: 9. This chain's CDR3 is CASSFPSGGARYNEQFF. The CDR3 DNA follows: TGTGCCAGCAGTTTCCCCAGCGGGGGGGCCAGGTACAATGAGCAGTTCTTC. The full variable domain, in which reference TRBV28 and TRBJ2-1 provide the parts outside the CDR3, is DVKVTQSSRYLVKRTGEKVFLECVQDMDHENMFWYRQDPGLGLRLIYFSYDVKMKEKGDIPEGYSVSREKKERFSLILESASTNQTSMYLCASSFPSGGARYNEQFFGPGTRLTVL.

The chain couples TRBV12-3 or TRBV12-4 to TRBJ1-3, with 7 bases fitting TRBD1. There are 16 residues in the CDR3. With V trimmed by 6 bases and J by 2 bases, 10 bases remained unmatched. This chain's CDR3 is CASRVSVTGTGNTIYF. The CDR3 bases are TGTGCCAGCAGAGTCTCCGTGACAGGGACTGGAAACACCATATATTTT.

This clonotype was seen at least ten times. The J gene is TRBJ1-5, the V gene TRBV12-3 or TRBV12-4; D unresolved. V lost 5 bases and J 3 bases, leaving 11 bases between the germline ends. CDR3 length: 14 residues. CDR3 nucleotide sequence: TGTGCCAGCAGTACTTACAGCCCCAATCAGCCCCAGCATTTT. This translates into CASSTYSPNQPQHF.